This TCR beta chain was identified during a study of shared clonotypes between healthy human individuals. V gave up 5 bases and J gave up 6 bases; unmatched junction bases: 13. The CDR3 runs 16 residues. Germline V gives CDR1 MDHEN, CDR2 SYDVKM. To note about this clone: What it recognizes is unknown.

Regarding the study as a whole: Though the depth was large, rarefaction showed that sorted-subset sequencing was incomplete. The study drew on few donors, limiting represented genetic and exposure-history diversity.

Assay: immunoSEQ multiplex PCR; the TCRdb copy retains only in-frame clones and omits some. The repertoire holds some 1.4 million clones, with 96% as singletons. The source material was naive CD4+ T cells sorted from blood. Regarding subset: CD45RA+ positively selected. The rearrangement links TRBV28 to TRBJ1-5; 7 bases match TRBD1. The source of this sequence is a man aged 25-45 years in good health. The CDR3 here is CASSQNFDREGQPQHF. CDR3 in DNA: TGTGCCAGCAGTCAAAATTTTGACAGGGAGGGTCAGCCCCAGCATTTT. The complete variable domain, with remaining parts taken from reference TRBV28 and TRBJ1-5, reads DVKVTQSSRYLVKRTGEKVFLECVQDMDHENMFWYRQDPGLGLRLIYFSYDVKMKEKGDIPEGYSVSREKKERFSLILESASTNQTSMYLCASSQNFDREGQPQHFGDGTRLSIL.